This T cell receptor beta chain was sequenced in a study of blood T cell repertoires in COVID-19. Study-wide background: Donors in the United States, Italy and Spain gave samples during acute or convalescent COVID-19. PBMCs, B-cell-depleted T cells, or T cells provided the cDNA or gDNA that made up the material.

How the authors handled the data: Scientists estimated how many nucleated cells there were by amplifying reference gene primers. Using immunoSEQ multiplex PCR, the repertoire was profiled, and TCRdb retains in-frame clones only, with some absent. V, J and clone size reflect that table, while D and trimming were determined from the DNA. The sample lists approximately 47,000 clones, roughly 86% occurring once. The V gene end was trimmed by 6 bases and the J gene end by 3 bases; junction bases not matched to a gene: 8. Germline loops: CDR1 SQVTM, CDR2 ANQGSEA. The CDR3 is 14 amino acids. The V call is TRBV29-1, the J call TRBJ2-3, with 8 nucleotides matching TRBD1. Material: peripheral blood. This clonotype was sampled from a woman aged 60 to 75 with acute or convalescent COVID-19. The DNA for the CDR3 is TGCAGCGTGGCCGGGACAGGCATTACAGATACGCAGTATTTT. It encodes CSVAGTGITDTQYF.